These 26 T cell receptor beta chains share one sample of origin, sequenced in a study of T cell repertoires in cytomegalovirus infection. Their cognate antigens are unknown. TCRdb redid the calling of the reads with MiXCR, one entry per CDR3 protein. The sample gives hundreds of thousands of distinct CDR3 sequences, about 42% of which show up once; approximately 40% is in the top ten. The sequenced sample was cultured PBMCs, obtained from culture after CMV antigen stimulation. These receptors were collected from a human donor in good health (CMV status not recorded). Some clones in this sample may be carry-over from other donors' samples.

This rearrangement joins TRBV7-9 to TRBJ1-1, with no clear D. Germline CDR1 is SEHNR and CDR2 is FQNEAQ (reference sequence). Trimming shortened V by 2 bases and J by 4 bases, and 11 bases separated the two germline ends. The CDR3 is made up of 14 amino acids. The CDR3 DNA is TGTGCCAGCAGCTTAAAGGAGGAGGGCACTGAAGCTTTCTTT. Its translation: CASSLKEEGTEAFF.

This clonotype was found a few times. The chain recombines TRBV7-9 with TRBJ2-1, with a weak D call TRBD1 (5 bases). This CDR3 comprises 12 residues. The germline V gene has CDR1 SEHNR and CDR2 FQNEAQ (reference sequence). Trimming removed 2 bases at V and 6 bases at J, with 5 bases between. CDR3 bases: TGTGCCAGCAGCTTACAGGGCAATGAGCAGTTCTTC. Protein product: CASSLQGNEQFF.

The chain has TRBV7-2 and TRBJ2-1; no clear D. The CDR3 consists of 15 residues. Trimming removed 0 bases from V and 5 bases from J, with 11 bases in between. Germline assignment: CDR1 SGHTA and CDR2 FQGNSA. The CDR3 nucleotides are TGTGCCAGCAGCTTAGCGTGGGCATCTAACAATGAGCAGTTCTTC. Translation: CASSLAWASNNEQFF. The complete variable domain, with remaining parts taken from reference TRBV7-2 and TRBJ2-1, reads GAGVSQSPSNKVTEKGKDVELRCDPISGHTALYWYRQSLGQGLEFLIYFQGNSAPDKSGLPSDRFSAERTGGSVSTLTIQRTQQEDSAVYLCASSLAWASNNEQFFGPGTRLTVL.

This chain joins TRBV7-2 and TRBJ2-1; the match to TRBD2 covers 9 bases. Losses at the gene ends were 5 bases for V and 9 bases for J; bases not matched to a gene: 11. The CDR3 runs 15 residues. Germline values: CDR1 SGHTA, CDR2 FQGNSA. CDR3 DNA: TGTGCCAGCAGCCGCCGGGGTAGCGGGAGAGTTGAGCAGTTCTTC. It is translated as CASSRRGSGRVEQFF.

The sample holds a few counts of this clonotype. J is TRBJ1-2 and V is TRBV4-1; D is uncertain. V was trimmed by 0 bases and J by 1 base, leaving 18 bases between them. The CDR3 length is 18 residues. Germline CDR1 reads MGHRA; CDR2 reads YSYEKL. The CDR3 loop is CASSQDLDISGGNYGYTF. In DNA form, the CDR3 reads TGCGCCAGCAGCCAAGATTTAGACATCTCAGGAGGTAACTATGGCTACACCTTC.

This clonotype was counted between two and nine times. The CDR3 DNA sequence: TGTGCCAGCAGCTCTCTCAATCCGGGCCTTGGAGAAGGCTACACCTTC. It codes for CASSSLNPGLGEGYTF. The chain recombines TRBV7-6 with TRBJ1-2; D is unresolved. Between the trimmed V and J ends, which lost 4 bases and 8 bases, there was a span of 23 bases. CDR3 length: 16 amino acids. From germline, CDR1 is SGHVS and CDR2 FNYEAQ.

This clonotype has a count of ten or more. The chain links TRBV7-2 to TRBJ1-2; TRBD1 matches at 8 bases. CDR1 and CDR2 (germline): SGHTA, FQGNSA. The CDR3 is 14 residues long. V lost 7 bases, J lost 7 bases, and 11 bases stayed unmatched. The CDR3 nucleotides are TGTGCCAGCACCAGCCAGGGGGCCCTGAGTGGCTACACCTTC. Protein sequence: CASTSQGALSGYTF.

This clonotype was seen a handful of times. The chain employs TRBV11-3 and TRBJ2-2, with no clear D. Germline-derived CDR1 and CDR2 are SGHNT and YENEEA. V was pared by 0 bases and J by 3 bases, with 8 bases between. The CDR3 runs to 15 residues. CDR3 sequence reads: CASSLDVLYTGELFF. The CDR3 region has the DNA TGTGCCAGCAGCTTAGATGTGCTGTACACCGGGGAGCTGTTTTTT. Full variable domain (rest looked up from reference TRBV11-3 and TRBJ2-2): EAGVVQSPRYKIIEKKQPVAFWCNPISGHNTLYWYLQNLGQGPELLIRYENEEAVDDSQLPKDRFSAERLKGVDSTLKIQPAELGDSAVYLCASSLDVLYTGELFFGEGSRLTVL.

The DNA of the CDR3 is TGTGCCAGCAGTGACCGGGGGGGGGCCAACAATGAGCAGTTCTTC. Its translation is CASSDRGGANNEQFF. The V call is TRBV2, the J call TRBJ2-1, with TRBD2 identical over 8 bases. J was trimmed by 5 bases and V by 3 bases; bases with no gene match: 6. The germline CDR1 and CDR2 sequences are SNHLY and FYNNEI. The CDR3 loop spans 15 amino acids. Full variable domain (missing parts from reference TRBV2 and TRBJ2-1): EPEVTQTPSHQVTQMGQEVILRCVPISNHLYFYWYRQILGQKVEFLVSFYNNEISEKSEIFDDQFSVERPDGSNFTLKIRSTKLEDSAMYFCASSDRGGANNEQFFGPGTRLTVL.

This clonotype appeared a few times. The V and J genes are TRBV6-5 and TRBJ2-6; no definite D call. The germline V gene has CDR1 MNHEY and CDR2 SVGAGI. This CDR3 has 14 residues. V was cut by 9 bases and J by 0 bases, with 9 bases left in between. The CDR3 DNA reads as TGTGCCAGTTTAAGGTTCTCTGGGGCCAACGTCCTGACTTTC. Its protein is CASLRFSGANVLTF.

This chain joins TRBV12-3 or TRBV12-4 and TRBJ2-3, with 7 bases identical to TRBD1. V shed 6 bases and J 6 bases; nucleotides not matched to a gene: 6. The CDR3 is 13 amino acids. CDR3 in amino acids: CASSPQGLDTQYF. DNA of the CDR3: TGTGCCAGCAGCCCACAGGGGTTGGATACGCAGTATTTT.

In its sample, this clonotype was seen once. The chain combines TRBV19 with TRBJ1-5; D is perhaps TRBD1 (5 bases). CDR1 LNHDA and CDR2 SQIVND come from the germline V gene (reference sequence). Trimming stripped 4 bases from V and 7 bases from J, with 17 bases between. This CDR3 spans 15 amino acids. In DNA, the CDR3 is TGTGCCAGTAGTACGCTAGGGCCTGAGGGGCAGCCCCAGCATTTT. It yields the protein CASSTLGPEGQPQHF. Combining the CDR3 with reference TRBV19 and TRBJ1-5 gives the whole variable domain DGGITQSPKYLFRKEGQNVTLSCEQNLNHDAMYWYRQDPGQGLRLIYYSQIVNDFQKGDIAEGYSVSREKKESFPLTVTSAQKNPTAFYLCASSTLGPEGQPQHFGDGTRLSIL.

The rearrangement uses TRBV12-3 or TRBV12-4 and TRBJ2-3; no reliable D call. The CDR3 is 11 residues long. Trimming shortened V by 8 bases and J by 6 bases, and 9 bases separated the two germline ends. CDR3 loop: CASLRADTQYF. The CDR3 coding sequence is TGTGCCAGCCTTCGCGCGGATACGCAGTATTTT.

The CDR3 spells CASSQHGQGQTSPLHF. CDR3 coding DNA: TGCGCCAGCAGCCAACACGGACAGGGCCAGACCTCACCCCTCCACTTT. This chain links TRBV4-3 with TRBJ1-6; 8 bases line up with TRBD1. Trimming at V came to 2 bases and at J to 10 bases, leaving 10 bases not matched to a gene. The CDR3 loop spans 16 amino acids. Germline V gene sequence: CDR1 LGHNA, CDR2 YSLEER.

About this clonotype itself: One junction end disagrees with the germline gene, perhaps due to a read error. The chain links TRBV19 to TRBJ2-1, with 12 bases aligning to TRBD1. The germline V gene encodes CDR1 LNHDA and CDR2 SQIVND (reference sequence). There are 16 residues in the CDR3. The CDR3 spells CASSIGTGGAYNEQFF. DNA for the CDR3: TGTGCCAGTAGCATAGGGACAGGGGGCGCTTACAATGAGCAGTTCTTC.

The chain recombines TRBV7-6 with TRBJ2-7, with a weak D call TRBD1 (7 bases). V lost 1 base and J 7 bases, leaving 17 bases between the germline ends. CDR3 length equals 15 residues. Germline loops: CDR1 SGHVS, CDR2 FNYEAQ. CDR3 loop: CASSLVQGGLGEQYF. CDR3 coding DNA: TGTGCCAGCAGCTTAGTGCAGGGGGGACTCGGGGAGCAGTACTTC.

The table lists this clonotype with a few counts. V gene TRBV7-2 combines with J gene TRBJ1-2; D is unclear. Germline V lookup: CDR1 SGHTA, CDR2 FQGNSA. This CDR3 region has 13 residues. V was trimmed by 1 base and J by 8 bases, leaving 11 bases between them. The CDR3 reads CASSLGWAQGYTF. As DNA, the CDR3 is TGTGCCAGCAGCTTAGGTTGGGCACAAGGCTACACCTTC.

CDR3 sequence: CASSPAAGTEKLFF. CDR3 nucleotide sequence: TGTGCCAGCAGCCCCGCGGCAGGGACAGAAAAACTGTTTTTT. The chain combines TRBV7-9 with TRBJ1-4; tentatively, D is TRBD1 (6 bases). The V and J ends lost 5 bases and 8 bases respectively, with 15 bases between them. The CDR3 has 14 residues. Germline values: CDR1 SEHNR, CDR2 FQNEAQ (reference sequence).

In this sample, this clonotype turned up a few times. This chain joins TRBV12-3 or TRBV12-4 and TRBJ2-7; D remains unclear. Trimming left V 4 bases short and J 6 bases short, with 7 bases between. This CDR3 has 11 amino acids. CDR3 bases: TGTGCCAGCAGTTCTTGGGGCGAGCAGTACTTC. The encoded protein is CASSSWGEQYF.

The chain carries TRBV5-6 and TRBJ2-7, with 8 bases that match TRBD2. V gave up 4 bases and J gave up 3 bases; unmatched junction bases: 3. The CDR3 loop spans 13 amino acids. Germline V gene data show CDR1 as SGHDT and CDR2 as YYEEEE. CDR3 amino acids: CASSRGLVYEQYF. CDR3 nucleotides: TGTGCCAGCAGCAGGGGACTAGTCTACGAGCAGTACTTC.

In its sample, this clonotype was seen a few times. The V and J genes are TRBV7-9 and TRBJ1-1; D is unresolved. The V gene lost 8 bases and the J gene lost 2 bases, with 9 bases spanning the gap. The CDR3 sequence is 12 residues long. Germline-derived CDR1 and CDR2 are SEHNR and FQNEAQ (reference sequence). The CDR3 here is CASGVSNTEAFF. For the CDR3, the DNA is TGTGCCAGCGGAGTTTCAAACACTGAAGCTTTCTTT.

The chain has TRBV12-3 or TRBV12-4 and TRBJ1-6; a weak D match, TRBD1 (5 bases). Trimming took off 7 bases at V and 10 bases at J, with 20 bases between the two ends. This CDR3 has 15 residues. CDR3 coding DNA: TGTGCCAGCACTATGGGAGGACCTGGGGGGTCACCCCTCCACTTT. Its protein is CASTMGGPGGSPLHF.

The gene calls are TRBV4-2 and TRBJ2-1, with D maybe TRBD2 (5 bases). The length of the CDR3 is 13 residues. Germline CDR1 LGHNA, CDR2 YNFKEQ. Trimming shortened V by 3 bases and J by 9 bases, and 12 bases separated the two germline ends. CDR3 sequence (DNA): TGTGCCAGCAGCCAGACCGCTAGCTCTGAGCAGTTCTTC. It translates to CASSQTASSEQFF.

V gene TRBV7-2 combines with J gene TRBJ2-3; tentatively, D is TRBD1 (6 bases). The germline V and J ends were trimmed by 3 bases and 6 bases, with 13 bases remaining between them. CDR3 length equals 14 residues. Germline V CDR1 and CDR2: SGHTA, FQGNSA. The CDR3 DNA is TGTGCCAGCAGCTTTGGCCAGGGGATGGATACGCAGTATTTT. Its protein product is CASSFGQGMDTQYF. Supplemented by reference TRBV7-2 and TRBJ2-3, the full variable domain reads GAGVSQSPSNKVTEKGKDVELRCDPISGHTALYWYRQSLGQGLEFLIYFQGNSAPDKSGLPSDRFSAERTGGSVSTLTIQRTQQEDSAVYLCASSFGQGMDTQYFGPGTRLTVL.

This clonotype was observed a few times. The V gene is TRBV11-3, the J gene TRBJ2-3, with D possibly TRBD1 on 6 matching bases. CDR1 and CDR2 from the germline V gene are SGHNT and YENEEA. V was cut by 1 base and J by 6 bases, with 11 bases left in between. This CDR3 is built from 14 residues. The CDR3 region has the DNA TGTGCCAGCAGCTTAGTGGGGGCCAGGGATACGCAGTATTTT. Protein product: CASSLVGARDTQYF.

Only a few counts were recorded for this clonotype. The chain recombines TRBV6-6 with TRBJ2-1; maybe TRBD2 (7 bases). Germline V gene lookup returns CDR1 MNHNY and CDR2 SVGAGI (reference sequence). The CDR3 totals 16 residues. Trimming took 6 bases from V and 2 from J, leaving 17 bases between them. The CDR3 bases are TGTGCCAGCAGCCACCTCCTCGGGGGGCCCTACAATGAGCAGTTCTTC. The encoded protein is CASSHLLGGPYNEQFF.